The sequence of this T cell receptor beta chain was determined in a study of blood T cell repertoires in COVID-19. Across the whole study: Specimens from acute and convalescent COVID-19 originated in the United States, Italy and Spain. PBMCs, B-cell-depleted T cells, or T cells were the source of the cDNA or gDNA that made up the material.

Participants spanned ages about 18 to 90 years and resided in about two dozen US areas. Cohort 3 donors counted as recovered after two negative PCRs, clearance, or resolved symptoms. TCRdb keeps only in-frame clones here, not all; method: immunoSEQ multiplex PCR. The table shows a few hundred thousand clones, with over 65% occurring only once. The source material was PBMCs or T cells enriched from blood (not recorded which). This TCR was recovered from an older woman who had recovered from COVID-19.

The CDR3, as DNA: TGTGCCAGCAGCCTAGCTTTATCACCCCTCCACTTT. Protein: CASSLALSPLHF. The chain links TRBV11-2 to TRBJ1-6; D not certain. This CDR3 region has 12 residues. With 5 bases removed from V and 10 bases from J, the gap between germline ends came to 9 bases. Germline V CDR1 and CDR2: SGHAT, FQNNGV.